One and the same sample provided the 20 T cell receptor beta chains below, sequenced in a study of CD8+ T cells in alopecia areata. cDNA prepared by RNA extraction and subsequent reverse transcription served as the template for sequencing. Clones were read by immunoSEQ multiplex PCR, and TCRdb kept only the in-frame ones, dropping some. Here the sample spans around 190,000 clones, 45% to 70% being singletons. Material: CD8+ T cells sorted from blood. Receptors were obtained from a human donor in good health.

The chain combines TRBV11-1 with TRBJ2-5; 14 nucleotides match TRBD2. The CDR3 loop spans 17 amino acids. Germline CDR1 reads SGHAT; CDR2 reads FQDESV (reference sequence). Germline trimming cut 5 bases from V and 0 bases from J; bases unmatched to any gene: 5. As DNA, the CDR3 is TGTGCCAGCAGCCTGGGACTAGCGGGGGAGTACCAAGAGACCCAGTACTTC. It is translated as CASSLGLAGEYQETQYF.

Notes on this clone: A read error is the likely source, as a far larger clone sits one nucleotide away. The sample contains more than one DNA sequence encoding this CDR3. CDR3 sequence reads: CASSQDGTSGSDTQYF. The CDR3 bases are TGCGCCAGCAGCCAAGATGGAACTAGCGGTTCAGATACGCAGTATTTT. This sequence joins TRBV4-1 and TRBJ2-3, with 8 bases identical to TRBD2. Germline trimming cut 0 bases from V and 4 bases from J; bases unmatched to any gene: 6. The V gene's germline CDR1 is MGHRA and CDR2 YSYEKL. CDR3 length: 16 amino acids.

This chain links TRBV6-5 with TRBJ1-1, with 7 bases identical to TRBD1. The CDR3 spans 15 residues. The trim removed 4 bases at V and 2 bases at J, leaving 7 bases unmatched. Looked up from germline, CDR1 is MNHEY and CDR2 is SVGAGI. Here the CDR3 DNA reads TGTGCCAGCAGTTTCACCGACAGGGCCAACACTGAAGCTTTCTTT. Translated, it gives CASSFTDRANTEAFF.

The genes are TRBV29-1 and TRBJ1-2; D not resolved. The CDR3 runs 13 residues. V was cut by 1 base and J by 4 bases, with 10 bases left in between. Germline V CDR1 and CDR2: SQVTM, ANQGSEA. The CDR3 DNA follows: TGCAGCGTTGAAGTCCCACCGCCCTATGGCTACACCTTC. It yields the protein CSVEVPPPYGYTF. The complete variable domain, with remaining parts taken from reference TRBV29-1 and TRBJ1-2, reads SAVISQKPSRDICQRGTSLTIQCQVDSQVTMMFWYRQQPGQSLTLIATANQGSEATYESGFVIDKFPISRPNLTFSTLTVSNMSPEDSSIYLCSVEVPPPYGYTFGSGTRLTVV.

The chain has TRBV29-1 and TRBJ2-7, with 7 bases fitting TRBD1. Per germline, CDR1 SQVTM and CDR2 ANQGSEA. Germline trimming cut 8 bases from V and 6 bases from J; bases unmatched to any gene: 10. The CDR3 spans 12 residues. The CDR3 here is CSSRQGQGEQYF. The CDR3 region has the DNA TGCAGCTCACGACAGGGACAAGGCGAGCAGTACTTC.

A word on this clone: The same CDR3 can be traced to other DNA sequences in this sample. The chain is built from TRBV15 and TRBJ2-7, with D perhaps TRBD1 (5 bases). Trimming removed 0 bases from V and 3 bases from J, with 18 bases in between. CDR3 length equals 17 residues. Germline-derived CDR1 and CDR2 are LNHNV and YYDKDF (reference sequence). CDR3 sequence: CATSRDRLAGSNYEQYF. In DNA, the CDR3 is TGTGCCACCAGCAGAGATCGGCTGGCAGGGTCAAACTACGAGCAGTACTTC.

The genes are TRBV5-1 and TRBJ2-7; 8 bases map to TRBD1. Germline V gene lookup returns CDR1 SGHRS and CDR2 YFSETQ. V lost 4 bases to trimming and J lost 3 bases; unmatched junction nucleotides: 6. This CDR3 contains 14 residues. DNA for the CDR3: TGCGCCAGCAGCCCCGGGGACAGGCTCTACGAGCAGTACTTC. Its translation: CASSPGDRLYEQYF.

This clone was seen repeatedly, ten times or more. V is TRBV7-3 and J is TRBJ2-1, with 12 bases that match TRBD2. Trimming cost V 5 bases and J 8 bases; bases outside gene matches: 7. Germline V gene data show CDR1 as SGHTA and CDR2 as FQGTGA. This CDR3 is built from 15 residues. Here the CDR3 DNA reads TGTGCCAGCAGCATCCTAGCGGGGGGGCAGGATGAGCAGTTCTTC. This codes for CASSILAGGQDEQFF.

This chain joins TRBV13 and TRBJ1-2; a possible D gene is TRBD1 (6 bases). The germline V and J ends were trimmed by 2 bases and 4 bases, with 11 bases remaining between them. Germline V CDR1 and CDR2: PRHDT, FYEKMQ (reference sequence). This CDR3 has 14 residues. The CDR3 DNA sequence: TGTGCCAGCAGCTTAAACCAACAGGGCTATGGCTACACCTTC. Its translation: CASSLNQQGYGYTF.

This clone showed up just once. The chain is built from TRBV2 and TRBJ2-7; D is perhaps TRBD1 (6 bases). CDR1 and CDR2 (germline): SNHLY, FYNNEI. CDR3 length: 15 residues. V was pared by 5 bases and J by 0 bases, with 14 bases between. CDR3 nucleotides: TGTGCCAGCAGTCGGAACAGGGCGACCTCCTACGAGCAGTACTTC. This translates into CASSRNRATSYEQYF.

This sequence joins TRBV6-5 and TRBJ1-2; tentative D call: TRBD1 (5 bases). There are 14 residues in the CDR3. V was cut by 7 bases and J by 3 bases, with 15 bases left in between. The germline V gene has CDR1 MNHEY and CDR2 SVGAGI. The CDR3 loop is CASIQGWGHYGYTF. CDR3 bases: TGTGCCAGCATCCAGGGATGGGGTCACTATGGCTACACCTTC.

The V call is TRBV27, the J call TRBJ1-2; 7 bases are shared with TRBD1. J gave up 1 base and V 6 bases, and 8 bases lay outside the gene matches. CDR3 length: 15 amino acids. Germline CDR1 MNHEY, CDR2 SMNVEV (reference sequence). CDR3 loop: CASRPQGPLNYGYTF. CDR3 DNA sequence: TGTGCCAGCAGACCACAGGGGCCCCTTAACTATGGCTACACCTTC.

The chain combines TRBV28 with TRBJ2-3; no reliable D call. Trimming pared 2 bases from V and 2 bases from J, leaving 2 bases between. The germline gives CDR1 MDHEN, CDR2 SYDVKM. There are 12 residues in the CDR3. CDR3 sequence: CASSLTTDTQYF. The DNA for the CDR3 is TGTGCCAGCAGTTTAACCACAGATACGCAGTATTTT.

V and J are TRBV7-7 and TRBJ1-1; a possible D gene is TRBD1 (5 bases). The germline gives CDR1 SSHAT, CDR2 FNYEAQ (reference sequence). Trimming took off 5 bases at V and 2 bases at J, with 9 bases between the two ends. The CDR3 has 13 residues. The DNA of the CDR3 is TGTGCCAGCAGCGCGACAGTCAACACTGAAGCTTTCTTT. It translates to CASSATVNTEAFF.

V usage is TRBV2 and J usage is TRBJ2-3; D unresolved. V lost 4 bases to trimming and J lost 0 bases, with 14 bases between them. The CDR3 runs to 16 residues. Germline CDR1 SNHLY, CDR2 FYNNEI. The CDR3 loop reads CASSADHIWSTDTQYF. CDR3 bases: TGTGCCAGCAGTGCCGACCACATTTGGAGCACAGATACGCAGTATTTT.

Written as DNA, the CDR3 is TGTGCCAGCAGGGGACGGACAGGGGGCGAGCAGTACTTC. As protein: CASRGRTGGEQYF. This sequence joins TRBV5-4 and TRBJ2-7; 10 nucleotides match TRBD1. V shed 5 bases, J shed 6 bases, and the junction held 5 bases outside the gene matches. Germline V gene sequence: CDR1 SGHNT, CDR2 YYREEE (reference sequence). There are 13 residues in the CDR3. The variable domain in full, with the rest retrieved from reference TRBV5-4 and TRBJ2-7, is ETGVTQSPTHLIKTRGQQVTLRCSSQSGHNTVSWYQQALGQGPQFIFQYYREEENGRGNFPPRFSGLQFPNYSSELNVNALELDDSALYLCASRGRTGGEQYFGPGTRLTVT.

In DNA form, the CDR3 reads TGTGCCTGGAACCCCGGAAGAGTTGGAAACACCATATATTTT. It is translated as CAWNPGRVGNTIYF. The genes are TRBV30 and TRBJ1-3; D is ambiguous. The V gene lost 4 bases and the J gene lost 3 bases, with 13 bases spanning the gap. The CDR3 consists of 14 residues. The germline V gene has CDR1 GTSNPN and CDR2 SVGIG (reference sequence).

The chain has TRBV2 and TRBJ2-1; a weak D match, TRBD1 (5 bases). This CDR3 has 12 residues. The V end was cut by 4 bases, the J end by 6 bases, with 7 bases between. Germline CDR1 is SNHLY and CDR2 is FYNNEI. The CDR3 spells CASSVTVNEQFF. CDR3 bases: TGTGCCAGCAGTGTGACAGTCAATGAGCAGTTCTTC.

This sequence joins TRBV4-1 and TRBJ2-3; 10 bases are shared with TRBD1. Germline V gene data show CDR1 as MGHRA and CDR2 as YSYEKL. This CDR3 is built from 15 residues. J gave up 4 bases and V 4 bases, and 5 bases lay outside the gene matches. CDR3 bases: TGCGCCAGCAGCCCCCGGGACAGGGGTGCAGATACGCAGTATTTT. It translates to CASSPRDRGADTQYF.

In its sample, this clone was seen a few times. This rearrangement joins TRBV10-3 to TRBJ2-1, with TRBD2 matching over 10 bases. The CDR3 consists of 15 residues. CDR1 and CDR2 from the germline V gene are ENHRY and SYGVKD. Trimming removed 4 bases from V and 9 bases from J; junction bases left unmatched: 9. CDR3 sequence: CAISALAGDSPEQFF. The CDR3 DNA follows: TGTGCCATCAGTGCCCTAGCGGGGGACTCTCCTGAGCAGTTCTTC.